This T cell receptor beta chain was recovered during a study of T cells in narcolepsy. Overall study findings and caveats: Reportedly, autoreactive clonotypes were serially detected in patients' blood but not controls'. Some memory CD4+ repertoires had no autoreactive clone sequences.

With respect to this clone: Antigen: not known.

This table comes from immunoSEQ multiplex PCR, and its TCRdb copy is limited to in-frame clones, with some not included. The sample yields just under 30,000 clones, around 87% seen once. The germline gives CDR1 SGHTA, CDR2 FQGNSA. Trimming took off 5 bases at V and 8 bases at J, with 18 bases between the two ends. This CDR3 is 15 amino acids long. The chain is built from TRBV7-2 and TRBJ2-2, with a tentative D call TRBD1 (6 bases). The receptor's source is a human donor in good health. The sample consisted of memory (CD45RA-) CD4+ T cells from blood. CDR3 sequence reads: CASSQTLGAIGELFF. CDR3 coding DNA: TGTGCCAGCAGCCAGACGTTGGGGGCCATAGGGGAGCTGTTTTTT.